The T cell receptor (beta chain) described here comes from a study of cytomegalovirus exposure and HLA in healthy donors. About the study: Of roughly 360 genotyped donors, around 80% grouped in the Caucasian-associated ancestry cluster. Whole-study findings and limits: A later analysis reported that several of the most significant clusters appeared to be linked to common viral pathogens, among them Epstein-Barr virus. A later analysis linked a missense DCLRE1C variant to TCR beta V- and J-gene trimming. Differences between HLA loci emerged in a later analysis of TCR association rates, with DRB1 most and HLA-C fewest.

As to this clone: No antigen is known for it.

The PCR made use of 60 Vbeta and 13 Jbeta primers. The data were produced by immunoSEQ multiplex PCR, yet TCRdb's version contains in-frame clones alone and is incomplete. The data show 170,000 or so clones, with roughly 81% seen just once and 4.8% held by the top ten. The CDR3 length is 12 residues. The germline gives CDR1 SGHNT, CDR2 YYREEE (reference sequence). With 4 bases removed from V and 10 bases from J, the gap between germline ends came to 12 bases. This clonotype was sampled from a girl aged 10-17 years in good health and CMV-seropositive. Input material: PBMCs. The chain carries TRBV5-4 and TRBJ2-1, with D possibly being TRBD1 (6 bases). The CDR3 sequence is CASSTGQREQFF. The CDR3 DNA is TGTGCCAGCAGCACCGGACAGAGGGAGCAGTTCTTC.